This T cell receptor beta chain is from a study of shared clonotypes between healthy human individuals. Germline CDR1 reads MNHEY; CDR2 reads SMNVEV (reference sequence). V was shortened by 8 bases and J by 9 bases, with 23 bases between the two germline ends. This CDR3 contains 15 residues. The authors distributed each subset's genomic DNA evenly over several immunoSEQ plates. The data were produced by immunoSEQ multiplex PCR, yet TCRdb's version contains in-frame clones alone and is incomplete. Of roughly 1.5 million clones listed, 95% to 99% are singletons. With respect to this clone: Antigen specificity is unknown.

General study points: Generally, estimated richness proved larger in naive subsets than it did in memory subsets.

The sequenced sample was naive CD4+ T cells sorted from blood. Noted subset: CD45RA+ positively selected. This TCR derives from a man aged 25 to 45 in good health. This chain joins TRBV27 and TRBJ2-1, with D possibly matching TRBD2 (6 bases). In nucleotides, the CDR3 is TGTGCCAGCGGAAGGCCGGCGGGAAATCTCGGTGAGCAGTTCTTC. It specifies CASGRPAGNLGEQFF.